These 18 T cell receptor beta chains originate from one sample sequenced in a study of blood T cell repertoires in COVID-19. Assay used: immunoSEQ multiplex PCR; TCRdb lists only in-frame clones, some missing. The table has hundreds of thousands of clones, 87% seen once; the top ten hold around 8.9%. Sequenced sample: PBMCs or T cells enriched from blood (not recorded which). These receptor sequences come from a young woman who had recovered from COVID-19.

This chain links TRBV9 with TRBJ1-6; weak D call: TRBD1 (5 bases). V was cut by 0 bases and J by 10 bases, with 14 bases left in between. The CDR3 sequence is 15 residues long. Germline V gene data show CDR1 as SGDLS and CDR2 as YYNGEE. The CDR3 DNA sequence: TGTGCCAGCAGCGTAGATCCCAGGGAAGGGTCACCCCTCCACTTT. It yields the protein CASSVDPREGSPLHF.

Written as DNA, the CDR3 is TGTGCCAGCAGCGAAGAATTACAGTCCTACGAGCAGTACTTC. Its translation: CASSEELQSYEQYF. This chain uses TRBV5-4 with TRBJ2-7; D call uncertain. The CDR3 is made up of 14 amino acids. CDR1 and CDR2 (germline): SGHNT, YYREEE (reference sequence). V was cut by 4 bases and J by 1 base, with 12 bases left in between.

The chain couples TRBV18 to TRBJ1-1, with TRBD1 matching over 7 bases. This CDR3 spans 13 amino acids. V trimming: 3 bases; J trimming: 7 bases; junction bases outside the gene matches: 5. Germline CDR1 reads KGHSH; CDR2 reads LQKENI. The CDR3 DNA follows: TGTGCCAGCTCACCTAGACAGGGAGATGAAGCTTTCTTT. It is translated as CASSPRQGDEAFF.

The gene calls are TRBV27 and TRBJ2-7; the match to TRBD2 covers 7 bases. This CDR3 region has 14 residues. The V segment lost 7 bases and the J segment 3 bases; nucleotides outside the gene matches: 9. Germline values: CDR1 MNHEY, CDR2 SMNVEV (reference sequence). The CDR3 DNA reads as TGTGCCAGCACCCCGCGTTGGGGGGGCTACGAGCAGTACTTC. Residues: CASTPRWGGYEQYF.

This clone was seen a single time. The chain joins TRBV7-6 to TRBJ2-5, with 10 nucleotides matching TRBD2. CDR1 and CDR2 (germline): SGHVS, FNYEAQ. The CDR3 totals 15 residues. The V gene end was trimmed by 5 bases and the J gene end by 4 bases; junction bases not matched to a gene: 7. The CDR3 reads CASSPVAGGGETQYF. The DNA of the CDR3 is TGTGCCAGCAGCCCTGTAGCGGGGGGAGGAGAGACCCAGTACTTC.

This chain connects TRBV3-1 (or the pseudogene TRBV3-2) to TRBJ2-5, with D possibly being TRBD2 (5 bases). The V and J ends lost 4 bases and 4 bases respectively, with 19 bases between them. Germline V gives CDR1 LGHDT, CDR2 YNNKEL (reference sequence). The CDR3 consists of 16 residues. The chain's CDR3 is CASSPPLGGLGETQYF. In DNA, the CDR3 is TGTGCCAGCAGCCCCCCATTGGGCGGGCTAGGAGAGACCCAGTACTTC.

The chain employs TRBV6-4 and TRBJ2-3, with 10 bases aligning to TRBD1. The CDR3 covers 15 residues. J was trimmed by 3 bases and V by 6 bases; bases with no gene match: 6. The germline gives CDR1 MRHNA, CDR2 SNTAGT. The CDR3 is CASSGTGVVTDTQYF. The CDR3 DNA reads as TGTGCCAGCAGCGGGACAGGGGTTGTGACAGATACGCAGTATTTT.

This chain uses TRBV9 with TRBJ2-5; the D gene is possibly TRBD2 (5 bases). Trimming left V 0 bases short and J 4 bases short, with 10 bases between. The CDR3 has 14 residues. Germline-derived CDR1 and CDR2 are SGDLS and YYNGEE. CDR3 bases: TGTGCCAGCAGCGTAGACGTGGGGAGAGAGACCCAGTACTTC. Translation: CASSVDVGRETQYF.

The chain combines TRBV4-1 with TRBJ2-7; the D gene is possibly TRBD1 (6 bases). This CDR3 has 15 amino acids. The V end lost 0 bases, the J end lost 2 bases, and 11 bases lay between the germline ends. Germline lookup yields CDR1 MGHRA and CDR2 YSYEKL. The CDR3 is CASSQDRTATYEQYF. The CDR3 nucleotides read TGCGCCAGCAGCCAAGACAGGACAGCGACCTACGAGCAGTACTTC.

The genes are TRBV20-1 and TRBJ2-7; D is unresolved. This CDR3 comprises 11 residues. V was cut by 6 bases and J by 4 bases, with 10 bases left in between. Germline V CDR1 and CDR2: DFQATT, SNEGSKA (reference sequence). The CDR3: CSALDCYEQYF. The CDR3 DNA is TGCAGTGCCTTAGACTGTTACGAGCAGTACTTC.

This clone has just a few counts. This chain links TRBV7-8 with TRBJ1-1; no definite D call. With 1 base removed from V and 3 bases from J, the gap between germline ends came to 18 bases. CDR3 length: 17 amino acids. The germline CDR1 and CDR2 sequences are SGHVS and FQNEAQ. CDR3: CASSLVQTAGWDTEAFF. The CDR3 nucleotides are TGTGCCAGCAGCTTAGTGCAGACGGCAGGTTGGGACACTGAAGCTTTCTTT.

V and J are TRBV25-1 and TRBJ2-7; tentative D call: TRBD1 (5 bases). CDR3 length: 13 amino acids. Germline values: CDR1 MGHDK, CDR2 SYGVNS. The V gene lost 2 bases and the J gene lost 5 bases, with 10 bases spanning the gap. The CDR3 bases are TGTGCCAGCAGTGAACAGGGTATGGACGAGCAGTACTTC. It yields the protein CASSEQGMDEQYF.

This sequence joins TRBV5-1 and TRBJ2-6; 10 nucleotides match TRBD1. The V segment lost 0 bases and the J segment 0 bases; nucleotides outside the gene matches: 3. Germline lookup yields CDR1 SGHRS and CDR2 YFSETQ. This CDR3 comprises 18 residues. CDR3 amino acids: CASSLGGQGSSGANVLTF. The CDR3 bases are TGCGCCAGCAGCTTGGGGGGACAGGGGAGCTCTGGGGCCAACGTCCTGACTTTC.

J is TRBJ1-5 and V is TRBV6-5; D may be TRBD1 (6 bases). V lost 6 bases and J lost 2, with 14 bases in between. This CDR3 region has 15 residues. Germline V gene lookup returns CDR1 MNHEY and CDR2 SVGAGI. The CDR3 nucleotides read TGTGCCAGCAGAACAGGGATAGTCGGCAATCAGCCCCAGCATTTT. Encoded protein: CASRTGIVGNQPQHF.

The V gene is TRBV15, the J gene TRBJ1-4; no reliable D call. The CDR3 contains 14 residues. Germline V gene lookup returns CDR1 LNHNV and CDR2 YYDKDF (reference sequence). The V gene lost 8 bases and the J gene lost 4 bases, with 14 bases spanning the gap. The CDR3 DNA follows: TGTGCCACCGGGCACGGATTTAGTAATGAAAAACTGTTTTTT. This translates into CATGHGFSNEKLFF.

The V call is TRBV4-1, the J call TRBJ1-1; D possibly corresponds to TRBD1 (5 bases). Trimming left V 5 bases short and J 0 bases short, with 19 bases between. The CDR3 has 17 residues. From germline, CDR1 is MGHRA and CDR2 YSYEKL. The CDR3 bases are TGCGCCAGCAGCACACGGGGGGGGTGGACTGTGAACACTGAAGCTTTCTTT. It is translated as CASSTRGGWTVNTEAFF.

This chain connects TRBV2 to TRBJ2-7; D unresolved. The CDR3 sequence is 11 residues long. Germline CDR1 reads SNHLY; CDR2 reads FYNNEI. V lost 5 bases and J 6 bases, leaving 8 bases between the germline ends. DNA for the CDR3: TGTGCCAGCAGTAAAATAGCCGAGCAGTACTTC. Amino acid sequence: CASSKIAEQYF.

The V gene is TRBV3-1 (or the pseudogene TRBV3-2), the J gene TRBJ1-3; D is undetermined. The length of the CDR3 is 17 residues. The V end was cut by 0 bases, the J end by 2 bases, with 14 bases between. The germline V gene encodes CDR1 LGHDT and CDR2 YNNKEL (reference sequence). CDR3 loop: CASSQDLSFRPGNTIYF. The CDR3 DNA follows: TGTGCCAGCAGCCAAGATCTAAGCTTCAGGCCTGGAAACACCATATATTTT.